This T cell receptor (beta chain) was identified in a study of cytomegalovirus exposure and HLA in healthy donors (dated by TCRdb to about 2017). Study-level background: An earlier analysis of some 600 of the donors reported 276 Gb of sequence data and 117 million unique TCR beta sequences obtained from around 180 million T cells. An early release covering 550 to 650 HLA-typed donors comprised 300 to 350 gigabases of sequencing data and roughly 85 million unique TCR sequences. Among the 398 genotyped donors, 75% to 90% belonged to the genetic ancestry cluster associated with self-reported Caucasian donors. The aim of the study was to test whether cataloging public T cell receptors could identify signatures of past pathogen exposure. The T cell repertoires of several hundred subjects were profiled by immunosequencing and related to cytomegalovirus serostatus. In addition to the first cohort of 650 to 750 subjects, a separate validation cohort of 120 different subjects was used. To predict cytomegalovirus infection status, the study brought together high-throughput TCR immunosequencing, statistical association of individual TCRs with disease status, and machine learning. In a later analysis, previously published TCR beta repertoires from 500 to 750 donors were re-analyzed and high-resolution HLA genotyping was added so that TCR occurrence patterns could be studied. Rather than using new phenotypic data, the later analysis identified candidate immune exposures from TCR beta sequences and from how often those sequences occurred across donors. In an earlier analysis of roughly 600 of the donors, high-throughput TCR beta sequencing was used to judge whether each TCR beta V gene segment behaved as functional or pseudogenic. Donor age, sex, ethnicity and CMV serostatus were collected together with the repertoire data. A later genetic analysis took genome-wide SNP genotypes for about 55% of the roughly 700 donors and used that subset as a discovery cohort. All discovery cohort repertoires had been generated on a single sequencing platform. Both class I and class II loci were covered by HLA typing, at four-digit resolution. The number of donors typed differed by locus, with roughly 629-640 for A, B, C, DRB1 and DQB1, 522 for DQA1, under 610 for DPA1, and around 430 for DPB1. About five DR-DQ haplotypes were treated as single units for association and clustering because of strong linkage in the cohort. On average, 235,054 unique TCR beta nucleotide sequences were sequenced per donor among 350 to 400 genotyped donors of the cohort, with about 17% of those sequences being non-productive.

Remarks on this clone: The antigen this receptor binds is unknown. Qualities for individual bases were not recorded, and no much larger clone is one base off.

The cohort was made up of about 670 healthy bone marrow donors. At the time of sampling, every cohort member was nominally healthy, though immune exposures that went unrecorded were likely present. The donor was CMV seropositive and was included in the group of 250 to 350 seropositive cohort members. Each donor provided a peripheral blood sample, and peripheral blood mononuclear cells were used for TCR beta sequencing. Genomic DNA was extracted from the blood cell samples with the Qiagen DNeasy Blood Extraction Kit. The method was the immunoSEQ multiplex PCR assay. For the multiplex PCR, a mixture combining 60 forward primers for TCR Vbeta segments and 13 reverse primers for TCR Jbeta segments was used. A multiplex PCR assay on genomic DNA amplified the CDR3 region of rearranged TCR beta genes. On the Illumina HiSeq System, the amplified TCR beta libraries were sequenced as 87-base-pair reads. In the paper's pipeline: A later analysis tallied about 77 million unique TCR beta chains across the 660 or so repertoires, and about 12 million of those chains were shared by two or more donors. Raw reads were error-corrected and collapsed into unique sequences with a nearest-neighbor algorithm that merged closely related sequences to remove PCR and sequencing errors. V, D and J gene segments were assigned by aligning CDR3 sequences to IMGT reference sequences. For a sequence to be retained, a match of at least six nucleotides was required to both a V gene segment and a J gene segment. Rearrangements were called productive when the CDR3 lacked stop codons and stayed in frame with V and J; all others were non-productive. Following IMGT convention, CDR3 was defined as the stretch from the second conserved V-encoded cysteine up to the conserved J-encoded phenylalanine. In an earlier analysis of 500 to 650 of the donors, sequences lacking an unambiguous match to a single V gene segment were excluded. An earlier analysis of a few hundred of the donors called V segments functional above 56.7% productive rearrangements and segregating when the between-donor standard deviation exceeded 5%. A statistical classification framework was built for diagnosing cytomegalovirus status from the catalog of TCR beta chain sequences. In a later analysis, V and J genes were assigned by comparing TCR nucleotide sequences against IMGT/GENE-DB human TR gene sequences. A later analysis assigned CDR3 sequences and most-parsimonious VDJ recombination scenarios with the TCRdist pipeline. In a later analysis, every TCR beta chain was defined by the combination of its CDR3 amino acid sequence and its V-gene family, and reads without a unique V-gene family were dropped. A later analysis removed 592 highly shared, low-generation-probability nucleotide sequences to deal with suspected cross-contamination and a sequencing artifact. For each public chain, a later analysis derived a clonal expansion index from normalized ranks of inferred template counts within each repertoire. In a later analysis, generation probabilities were computed using a VDJ recombination model fitted to out-of-frame rearrangements, and the results were checked against IGoR. In a later analysis, TCR-TCR, TCR-HLA and TCR-CMV co-occurrence was scored with hypergeometric tests, and a repertoire-size bias correction was applied to TCR pairs. A later analysis estimated false discovery rates by permuting HLA or CMV assignments 20 times. A later analysis grouped co-occurring TCRs with DBSCAN, adding TCRdist sequence similarity when clustering within HLA-allele-positive subsets. Co-occurrence clustering excluded repertoires with fewer than 30,000 or more than 120,000 public chains, plus five with anomalous nucleotide sharing. As stored in TCRdb, this immuneACCESS dataset retains in-frame rearrangements with V and J assigned. A fraction of the clones does not appear; measured against another copy, unresolved V genes explain less than half of the discrepancy, and the remainder lacks a known reason. That table supplies the V and J calls and clone size; D and trimming were determined from the DNA. The sample table contains about 130,000 clones; only one count was recorded for over 75% of them. The ten biggest clones cover 10% to 15% of the sample.

What the work shows at the level of the full study, not this receptor alone: Linkage disequilibrium might explain the correlated functional status among segregating V segments, but an unknown experimental factor could not be ruled out. When HLA alleles, especially DR and DQ, strongly co-occurred, attributing TCR associations to individual alleles was difficult. In vitro tests confirmed that three of the cytomegalovirus-associated TCR beta chains recognize cytomegalovirus antigens. In a later genetic analysis, a missense DCLRE1C variant was associated with V-gene and J-gene trimming of TCR beta chains, and the association was replicated in an independent cohort. A later analysis reported that several top co-occurrence clusters appeared linked to parvovirus B19, influenza, CMV and Epstein-Barr virus. In a later analysis, HLA-associated TCR beta chains were found to be more clonally expanded and to have lower generation probabilities than equally common non-associated chains. The presence/absence analyses assumed that sequencing depth was roughly uniform across donors, and that assumption may not be true. A further reported finding was that TCR beta sequences accurately predicted the HLA-A and HLA-B alleles for most subjects in the first cohort. For the cohort, immune exposure information was limited to CMV serostatus. A later genetic analysis reported fewer N-insertions in productive TCRs among donors in an Asian-associated ancestry cluster than the approximately 670-donor mean. Most TCR sequences were seen in very few donors, while some public TCRs were found in many individuals. The authors suggested that the approach could potentially be generalized to other disease states and immunological phenotypes. In a later analysis, TCR association rates were found to vary across HLA loci, with the most associated TCRs seen for DRB1 alleles and the fewest for HLA-C alleles. Because some donors lacked HLA typing at each locus, the association tests relied only on the typed subset. Broadly in line with IMGT annotations, most TCR beta V segments showed up in productive rearrangements about 87% or about 30% of the time in an earlier analysis of around 550 of the donors. The study gave a list of 150 to 200 TCR beta chains associated with cytomegalovirus. In both the original and validation cohorts, the classifier was reported to diagnose cytomegalovirus status with high specificity and sensitivity. Because counts were too low, about 18 rarely observed V segments, including chromosome 9 orphons, were excluded from the earlier analysis of 587 of the donors. According to a later analysis, most CMV-associated TCR beta chains appeared to be HLA-restricted, and the HLA associations seemed to be driven largely by CMV exposure. In this cohort, only TCR beta chains were sequenced, and detectable features were limited by the absence of alpha or paired-chain data. Some IMGT-functional V segments, including TRBV6-2 and TRBV6-3, could not be told apart with the 87-base-pair reads, so those segments were excluded. Specific HLA alleles were associated with roughly 16,000 TCR beta sequences at a false discovery rate of 0.05 in a later analysis. A cluster of highly shared sequence variants was judged likely to be a technical artifact of the sequencing pipeline.

The germline V end is reduced by 1 base and the J end by 3 bases; junction bases left unmatched: 12. From the cysteine up to the phenylalanine, the CDR3 has a length of 18 residues. Here the CDR3 DNA is all that survives: 54 bases in frame from base 1. As encoded in the germline V gene, CDR1 is MDHEN while CDR2 is SYDVKM. This clonotype was sampled from a woman aged 40 to 49 in good health and CMV-seropositive. Source material: PBMCs. The chain employs TRBV28 and TRBJ2-7; 10 bases in between match TRBD2. The nucleotide sequence reads as follows: TGTGCCAGCAGTTTATATTTGGGCCTGGGGACTAGCGACTACGAGCAGTACTTC. Its product reads: CASSLYLGLGTSDYEQYF.